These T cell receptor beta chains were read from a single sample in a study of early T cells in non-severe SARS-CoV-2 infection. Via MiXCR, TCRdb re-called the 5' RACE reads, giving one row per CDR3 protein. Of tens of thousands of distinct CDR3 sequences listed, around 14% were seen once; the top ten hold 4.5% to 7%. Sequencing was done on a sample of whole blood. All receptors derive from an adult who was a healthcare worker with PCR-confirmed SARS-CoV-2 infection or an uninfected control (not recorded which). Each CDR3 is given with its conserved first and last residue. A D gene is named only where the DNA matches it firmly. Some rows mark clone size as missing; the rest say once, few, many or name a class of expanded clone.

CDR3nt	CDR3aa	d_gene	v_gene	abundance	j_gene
TGTGCCAGCAGCTTAGGGGCGGGACTAGCCTACGAGCAGTACTTC	CASSLGAGLAYEQYF	TRBD2	TRBV7-2	few	TRBJ2-7
TGTGCCAGCTCCGTGGACAGGGCGGGAGGACGAGAAAAACTGTTTTTT	CASSVDRAGGREKLFF	TRBD1	TRBV18	.	TRBJ1-4
TGTGCCAGCACGGCGGGTGTTCCTAGCACAGATACGCAGTATTTT	CASTAGVPSTDTQYF	.	TRBV2	.	TRBJ2-3
TGTGCCAGCGGGGGCCGGGGCAATCAGCCCCAGCATTTT	CASGGRGNQPQHF	.	TRBV28	.	TRBJ1-5
TGCGCCAGCAGCCAAGGGGGACTAGCGTCTTCCTACGAGCAGTACTTC	CASSQGGLASSYEQYF	TRBD2	TRBV4-3	.	TRBJ2-7
TGTGCCAGCAGTTTAGAAGGCTATAGCAATCAGCCCCAGCATTTT	CASSLEGYSNQPQHF	.	TRBV27	.	TRBJ1-5
TGTGCCAGCAGCTTAGAACCTGGGGACAAGGGCGAGCAGTACTTC	CASSLEPGDKGEQYF	.	TRBV7-9	few	TRBJ2-7
TGTGCCAGCAGTTTAATGGGGGAGCTGTTTTTT	CASSLMGELFF	.	TRBV12-3/TRBV12-4	few	TRBJ2-2
TGTGCCAGCAGCTTACTGACGGGGCCGGGGGAGCAGTACTTC	CASSLLTGPGEQYF	.	TRBV7-9	.	TRBJ2-7
TGTGCCAGCTCGAAGCTAGGGGACACCATATATTTT	CASSKLGDTIYF	.	TRBV7-6	few	TRBJ1-3
TGTGCCACCCGGGGAAGAACCGTGAAGACCCAGTACTTC	CATRGRTVKTQYF	.	TRBV11-2	few	TRBJ2-5
TGTGCCAGCAGACAGGACTATCACAATGAGCAGTTCTTC	CASRQDYHNEQFF	.	TRBV28	.	TRBJ2-1
TGTGCCAGCAGTTTCCCAGGAGACAATCAGCCCCAGCATTTT	CASSFPGDNQPQHF	.	TRBV12-3/TRBV12-4	many	TRBJ1-5
TGTGCCAGCAGCAGGGGACAGCGCGAAAAACTGTTTTTT	CASSRGQREKLFF	TRBD1	TRBV11-2	few	TRBJ1-4
TGTGCCAGCAGCCAAGTCGGGTCCTACAATGAGCAGTTCTTC	CASSQVGSYNEQFF	.	TRBV14	.	TRBJ2-1
TGTGTCAGCTCACCCGTCCTGGGGGAGCAGTACTTC	CVSSPVLGEQYF	.	TRBV18	.	TRBJ2-7
TGTGCCAGCAGCTTGAACAGGGGAGAGACCCAGTACTTC	CASSLNRGETQYF	TRBD1	TRBV7-8	.	TRBJ2-5
TGTGCCAGCACCCCCGGGACAGCGAACACTGAAGCTTTCTTT	CASTPGTANTEAFF	TRBD1	TRBV28	.	TRBJ1-1
TGTGCCAGTAGTATACTCCGGGACAGCCCGAACGGGGAGCTGTTTTTT	CASSILRDSPNGELFF	TRBD1	TRBV19	few	TRBJ2-2
TGTGCCAGCAGCCAAGCTAGCGGGGAGACAGATACGCAGTATTTT	CASSQASGETDTQYF	TRBD2	TRBV3-1	.	TRBJ2-3
TGTGCCAGCAGCCCCTCGCCTAGCGGGAGCTCCTACGAGCAGTACTTC	CASSPSPSGSSYEQYF	TRBD2	TRBV5-4	.	TRBJ2-7
TGTGCCAGCAGCTTAAACCCACAAGTTGCAACTAATGAAAAACTGTTTTTT	CASSLNPQVATNEKLFF	.	TRBV7-2	few	TRBJ1-4
TGTGCCAGCAGCTTCAGGGATTCACCCCTCCACTTT	CASSFRDSPLHF	.	TRBV7-9	many	TRBJ1-6
TGCAGTGGCCTCGGCACAAACGGGGAGCAGTACTTC	CSGLGTNGEQYF	.	TRBV20-1	.	TRBJ2-7
TGCGCCAGCAGCCAAGACCCTACCCTCGGGGAGCTGTTTTTT	CASSQDPTLGELFF	.	TRBV4-1	many	TRBJ2-2
TGTGCCAGCAGCGCTGAGGGACAGGGGGCAAATGAGCAGTTCTTC	CASSAEGQGANEQFF	TRBD1	TRBV11-2	.	TRBJ2-1
TGTGCCAGCAATAGCGCTAGACGTGGTCTCAATGAGCAGTTCTTC	CASNSARRGLNEQFF	.	TRBV28	many	TRBJ2-1
TGTGCCAGCAGCCAAGATGGGGGTTGGACAGATACGCAGTATTTT	CASSQDGGWTDTQYF	.	TRBV4-2	.	TRBJ2-3